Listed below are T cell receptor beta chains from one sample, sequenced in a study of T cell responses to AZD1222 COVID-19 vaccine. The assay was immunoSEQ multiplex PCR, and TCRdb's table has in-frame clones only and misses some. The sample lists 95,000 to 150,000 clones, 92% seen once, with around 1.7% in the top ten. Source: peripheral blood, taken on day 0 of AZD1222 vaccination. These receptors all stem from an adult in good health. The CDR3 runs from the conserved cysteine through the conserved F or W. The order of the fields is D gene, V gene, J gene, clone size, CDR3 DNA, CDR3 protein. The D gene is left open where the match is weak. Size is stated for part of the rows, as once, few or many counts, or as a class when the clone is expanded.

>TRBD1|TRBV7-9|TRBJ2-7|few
TGTGCCAGCAGCTTAGTAGGGGCCCGGGACAGAAACGAGCAGTACTTC
CASSLVGARDRNEQYF
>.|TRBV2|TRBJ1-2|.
TGTGCCAGCAGATCCCGGGACCAAAACAACTATGGCTACACCTTC
CASRSRDQNNYGYTF
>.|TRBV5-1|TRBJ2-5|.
TGCGCCAGCAGCTTGGCGACAGGAGTCCAAGAGACCCAGTACTTC
CASSLATGVQETQYF
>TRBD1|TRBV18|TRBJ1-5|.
TGTGCCAGCTCACCCTTTCCGGACAGGGGGAGCAATCAGCCCCAGCATTTT
CASSPFPDRGSNQPQHF
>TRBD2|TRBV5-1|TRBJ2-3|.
TGCGCCAGCAGCGGAACCGGGACTAGGACAGATACGCAGTATTTT
CASSGTGTRTDTQYF
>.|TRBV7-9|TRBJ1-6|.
TGTGCCAGCAGCCCAAGGCCAGGGCCACCCCTCCACTTT
CASSPRPGPPLHF
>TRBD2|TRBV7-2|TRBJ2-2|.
TGTGCCAGCTGGTTCGGCGGGAGGTCCGGGGAGCTGTTTTTT
CASWFGGRSGELFF
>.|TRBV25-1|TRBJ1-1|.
TGTGCCTCGGGCCGGAACACTGAAGCTTTCTTT
CASGRNTEAFF
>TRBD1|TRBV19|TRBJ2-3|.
TGTGCCAGTAGTACCCGGGGACAGCTGCACACAGATACGCAGTATTTT
CASSTRGQLHTDTQYF
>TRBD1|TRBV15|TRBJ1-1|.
TGTGCCACCAGCACAAGGGGGCGCGACACTGAAGCTTTCTTT
CATSTRGRDTEAFF
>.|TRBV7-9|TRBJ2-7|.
TGTGCCAGCAGCAGGCCCCCCCTGGGTTCCTACGAGCAGTACTTC
CASSRPPLGSYEQYF
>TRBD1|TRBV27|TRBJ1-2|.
TGTGCCAGCAGTTTGACGAACAGGGGCGGCTACACCTTC
CASSLTNRGGYTF
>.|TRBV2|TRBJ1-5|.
TGTGCCAGCAGTAACAGTTTTGTAAAAACGACCCCCCAGCATTTT
CASSNSFVKTTPQHF
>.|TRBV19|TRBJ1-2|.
TGTGCCAGTAGAGAAACGTCTGGATACACCTTC
CASRETSGYTF
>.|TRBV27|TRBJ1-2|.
TGTGCCAGCAAAACAGGGAATTATGGCTACACCTTC
CASKTGNYGYTF
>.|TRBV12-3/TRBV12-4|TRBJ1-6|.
TGTGCCAGCAGCCAACAGGGTCCCCTCCACTTT
CASSQQGPLHF
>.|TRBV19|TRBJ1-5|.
TGTGCCGTTGGCGGCAATCAGCCCCAGCATTTT
CAVGGNQPQHF
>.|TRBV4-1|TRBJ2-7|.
TGCGCCAGCAGCGGGTTGAGGGGAAGTAACGAGCAGTACTTC
CASSGLRGSNEQYF
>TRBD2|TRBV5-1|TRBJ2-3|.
TGCGCCAGCAGCTTGACTAGCGGGGGGGTAACAGATACGCAGTATTTT
CASSLTSGGVTDTQYF
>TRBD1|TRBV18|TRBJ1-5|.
TGTGCCAGCTCACCACCAGGAGACAGGGAAGGGCAGCCCCAGCATTTT
CASSPPGDREGQPQHF
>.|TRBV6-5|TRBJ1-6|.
TGTGCCAGCAGTATGGGGGGGTCCTATAATTCACCCCTCCACTTT
CASSMGGSYNSPLHF
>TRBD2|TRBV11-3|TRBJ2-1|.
TGTGCCAGCAGCTTAGGGCATCGGACTAGTATGCTGTCTGAGCAGTTCTTC
CASSLGHRTSMLSEQFF
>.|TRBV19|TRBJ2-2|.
TGTGCCAGTAGATGGGGGACCGGGGAGCTGTTTTTT
CASRWGTGELFF
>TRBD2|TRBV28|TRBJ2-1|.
TGTGCCAGCAGTTTTGTCCCAGCGGGGAACAACAATGAGCAGTTCTTC
CASSFVPAGNNNEQFF
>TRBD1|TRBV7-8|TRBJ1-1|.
TGTGCCAGCAGCTTGACCAGGGGGTTTGCGAACACTGAAGCTTTCTTT
CASSLTRGFANTEAFF
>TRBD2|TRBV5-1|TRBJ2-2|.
TGCGCCAGCAGCCGTAGCGGGAGCCGGCTCGGCGGGGAGCTGTTTTTT
CASSRSGSRLGGELFF
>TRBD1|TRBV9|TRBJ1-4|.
TGTGCCAGCAGCGTAGGATCCCGGGACAGTGGAGAAAAACTGTTTTTT
CASSVGSRDSGEKLFF
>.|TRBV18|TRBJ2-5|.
TGTGCCAGCTCACCAGGGAACAATATCTTAGAGACCCAGTACTTC
CASSPGNNILETQYF
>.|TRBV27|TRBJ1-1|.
TGTGCCAGCAGTCAAAGGGGACATAACCTGAACACTGAAGCTTTCTTT
CASSQRGHNLNTEAFF
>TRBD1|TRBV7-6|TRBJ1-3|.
TGTGCCAGCAGCAACCAACAGGGGGCTGGAAACACCATATATTTT
CASSNQQGAGNTIYF
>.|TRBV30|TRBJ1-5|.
TGTGCCTGGGCAGGGCCAAATCAGCCCCAGCATTTT
CAWAGPNQPQHF
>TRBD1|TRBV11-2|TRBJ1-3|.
TGTGCCAGCAGCTTAAGAGGACAGGGGTCTGGAAACACCATATATTTT
CASSLRGQGSGNTIYF
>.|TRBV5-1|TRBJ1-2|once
TGCGCCAGCAGCTTAGGAGGGGCGCGGGGCTACACCTTC
CASSLGGARGYTF
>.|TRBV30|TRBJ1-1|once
TGTGCCTGGAGCCCTCGGACAGTCACTGAAGCTTTCTTT
CAWSPRTVTEAFF
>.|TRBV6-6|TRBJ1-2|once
TGTGCCAGCATCCTCGCCGGGGGAGTTCAGGGCTACACCTTC
CASILAGGVQGYTF
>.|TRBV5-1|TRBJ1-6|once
TGCGCCAGCAGCTTCGCCAGTTACTCACCCCTCCACTTT
CASSFASYSPLHF
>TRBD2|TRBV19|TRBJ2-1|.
TGTGCCAGTAGTACGCTGAACCCGGGAGGATACTATGAGCAGTTCTTC
CASSTLNPGGYYEQFF
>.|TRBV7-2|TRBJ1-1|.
TGTGCCAGCAGCCCATCCGGGGGCATCCCGGCGGGTGAAGCTTTCTTT
CASSPSGGIPAGEAFF